This TCR beta chain was captured in a study of T cell clonality in common variable immunodeficiency. Germline CDR1 LNHDA, CDR2 SQIVND (reference sequence). The trim removed 7 bases at V and 3 bases at J, leaving 11 bases unmatched. The CDR3 runs 16 residues. Most patients and controls had Caucasian heritage. General observations from the study: TCRbeta clonality was increased in CVID versus healthy controls.

This clone was observed many times. Its antigen is not identified. Sequencing ends 3 residues short of the CDR3 end; the germline J gene provides the rest. Method: immunoSEQ multiplex PCR; TCRdb's copy keeps in-frame clones and lacks some. This repertoire holds around 39,000 clones, and none appear only once. The chain employs TRBV19 and TRBJ2-4, with 8 bases fitting TRBD1. The clonotype comes from a person between 18 and 69 years old in good health. Sequenced: peripheral blood mononuclear cells. CDR3 protein: CASMGARGLGKNIQYF. CDR3 DNA, as far as it was read: TGTGCCAGTATGGGGGCCAGGGGGCTAGGCAAAAACATT.